A selection of T cell receptor beta chains follows, all from one sample in a study of T cells expressing NK-cell markers. TCRdb reprocessed the 5' RACE reads, keeping one entry per CDR3 protein, no DNA. Its table lists over 200,000 distinct CDR3 sequences. The sequenced sample consisted of blood T cells: a sorted CD56 or NKG2C T cell subset, CD4+ or CD8+ T cells, or bulk PBMC T cells (not recorded which). The receptors originated from a man between 18 and 29 years old in good health. CDR3s include the opening cysteine and the closing phenylalanine or tryptophan. The order of the fields is CDR3 length, J gene, V gene, CDR3 protein.

cdr3_length: 13; j_call: TRBJ1-5; v_call: TRBV5-6; cdr3_aa: CASSLGSDQPQHF
cdr3_length: 18; j_call: TRBJ2-3; v_call: TRBV11-1; cdr3_aa: CASSLGPALAGVTDTQYF
cdr3_length: 14; j_call: TRBJ2-1; v_call: TRBV29-1; cdr3_aa: CSVVVLAGRDEQFF
cdr3_length: 11; j_call: TRBJ1-3; v_call: TRBV6-1; cdr3_aa: CASILGNTIYF
cdr3_length: 15; j_call: TRBJ2-2; v_call: TRBV30; cdr3_aa: CACTTGTSPAGELFF
cdr3_length: 12; j_call: TRBJ2-2; v_call: TRBV12-3/TRBV12-4; cdr3_aa: CASSTGTGELFF
cdr3_length: 16; j_call: TRBJ2-4; v_call: TRBV12-3/TRBV12-4; cdr3_aa: CASSNGDGGPKNIQYF
cdr3_length: 14; j_call: TRBJ1-2; v_call: TRBV7-2; cdr3_aa: CASSSVNSNYGYTF
cdr3_length: 17; j_call: TRBJ2-5; v_call: TRBV11-2; cdr3_aa: CASSLEGLGQGRKTQYF
cdr3_length: 16; j_call: TRBJ2-3; v_call: TRBV5-5; cdr3_aa: CASSKRTGTGTDTQYF
cdr3_length: 15; j_call: TRBJ2-7; v_call: TRBV18; cdr3_aa: CASSLPGLSTYEQYF
cdr3_length: 16; j_call: TRBJ1-1; v_call: TRBV29-1; cdr3_aa: CSVAPRAGSMNTEAFF
cdr3_length: 12; j_call: TRBJ1-4; v_call: TRBV12-3/TRBV12-4; cdr3_aa: CASNAGFEKLFF
cdr3_length: 13; j_call: TRBJ1-2; v_call: TRBV5-1; cdr3_aa: CASSSDRGHGYTF
cdr3_length: 15; j_call: TRBJ2-3; v_call: TRBV12-3/TRBV12-4; cdr3_aa: CASSLPSQSGDTQYF
cdr3_length: 17; j_call: TRBJ2-1; v_call: TRBV11-2; cdr3_aa: CASSLDRIGSYRNEQFF
cdr3_length: 15; j_call: TRBJ2-3; v_call: TRBV5-1; cdr3_aa: CASSSQGKPSDTQYF
cdr3_length: 14; j_call: TRBJ2-3; v_call: TRBV2; cdr3_aa: CASRGRREEDTQYF
cdr3_length: 17; j_call: TRBJ2-5; v_call: TRBV7-6; cdr3_aa: CASSTSNSGLAVFTQYF
cdr3_length: 15; j_call: TRBJ2-7; v_call: TRBV12-3/TRBV12-4; cdr3_aa: CASSSPGTLLREQYF
cdr3_length: 13; j_call: TRBJ1-5; v_call: TRBV18; cdr3_aa: CASSPAQDAPQHF
cdr3_length: 14; j_call: TRBJ2-5; v_call: TRBV20-1; cdr3_aa: CSAMDRGTEETQYF
cdr3_length: 14; j_call: TRBJ1-2; v_call: TRBV10-3; cdr3_aa: CAISESGMSYGYTF
cdr3_length: 15; j_call: TRBJ2-7; v_call: TRBV20-1; cdr3_aa: CSVPVGQGPVYEQYF
cdr3_length: 17; j_call: TRBJ2-3; v_call: TRBV7-2; cdr3_aa: CASSAEGLAGGRDTQYF
cdr3_length: 14; j_call: TRBJ2-5; v_call: TRBV7-2; cdr3_aa: CASSFGRAKETQYF
cdr3_length: 15; j_call: TRBJ1-3; v_call: TRBV20-1; cdr3_aa: CSASVGQAGGNTIYF
cdr3_length: 12; j_call: TRBJ1-4; v_call: TRBV6-5; cdr3_aa: CASSPGTTKLFF
cdr3_length: 16; j_call: TRBJ2-3; v_call: TRBV6-5; cdr3_aa: CASTQLLAGGSHTQYF
cdr3_length: 13; j_call: TRBJ1-4; v_call: TRBV12-3/TRBV12-4; cdr3_aa: CASSDQINEKLFF
cdr3_length: 17; j_call: TRBJ1-5; v_call: TRBV24-1; cdr3_aa: CATSGRTGNRGDQPQHF
cdr3_length: 12; j_call: TRBJ1-2; v_call: TRBV7-9; cdr3_aa: CASSPSGDSYTF
cdr3_length: 13; j_call: TRBJ1-5; v_call: TRBV3-1; cdr3_aa: CASSQDRAQPQHF
cdr3_length: 12; j_call: TRBJ2-5; v_call: TRBV6-6; cdr3_aa: CASSYSQETQYF
cdr3_length: 14; j_call: TRBJ1-2; v_call: TRBV12-3/TRBV12-4; cdr3_aa: CASSSPGQLSGYTF
cdr3_length: 12; j_call: TRBJ2-7; v_call: TRBV6-5; cdr3_aa: CASRQGNYEQYF
cdr3_length: 16; j_call: TRBJ1-4; v_call: TRBV9; cdr3_aa: CASSTSPGQVNEKLFF
cdr3_length: 14; j_call: TRBJ2-5; v_call: TRBV7-2; cdr3_aa: CASGQLGEGVAQYF
cdr3_length: 17; j_call: TRBJ2-5; v_call: TRBV5-6; cdr3_aa: CASSFTGLDRGHETQYF
cdr3_length: 16; j_call: TRBJ1-6; v_call: TRBV6-1; cdr3_aa: CASSNGGTGLGSPLHF